Each of the 30 T cell receptor beta chains below was sequenced from the same sample in a study of control samples from healthy donors and cancer patients. Assay: immunoSEQ multiplex PCR; the TCRdb copy retains only in-frame clones and omits some. The sample has about 86,000 clones; approximately 95% are singletons. Specimen: blood. The receptors originated from a woman in her twenties or thirties in good health.

V usage is TRBV11-3 and J usage is TRBJ2-7; 7 nucleotides align to TRBD2. This CDR3 comprises 16 residues. V gave up 5 bases and J gave up 5 bases; unmatched junction bases: 15. Germline lookup yields CDR1 SGHNT and CDR2 YENEEA. The CDR3 loop is CASSPIAGSVVHEQYF. The CDR3 DNA sequence: TGTGCCAGCAGCCCAATAGCGGGCTCAGTCGTCCACGAGCAGTACTTC.

V usage is TRBV7-9 and J usage is TRBJ1-6; possible D gene TRBD1, 6 bases. Trimming left V 2 bases short and J 10 bases short, with 15 bases between. This CDR3 is 15 amino acids long. Germline CDR1 and CDR2: SEHNR and FQNEAQ (reference sequence). CDR3 sequence (DNA): TGTGCCAGCAGCTTAAACAGAGTTACAGGGTCACCCCTCCACTTT. Its protein is CASSLNRVTGSPLHF.

The V call is TRBV7-3, the J call TRBJ1-2; 7 nucleotides align to TRBD1. Germline-derived CDR1 and CDR2 are SGHTA and FQGTGA. CDR3 length: 15 residues. J gave up 2 bases and V 2 bases, and 5 bases lay outside the gene matches. The CDR3 loop is CASSLEGGANYGYTF. The CDR3 nucleotides are TGTGCCAGCAGCTTAGAAGGGGGCGCGAACTATGGCTACACCTTC.

The CDR3 loop is CSVDVRDRGYNEQFF. The CDR3 nucleotides are TGCAGCGTTGATGTCCGGGACAGGGGATACAATGAGCAGTTCTTC. The chain links TRBV29-1 to TRBJ2-1; 10 positions match TRBD1. This CDR3 contains 15 residues. J gave up 4 bases and V 3 bases, and 6 bases lay outside the gene matches. CDR1 is SQVTM, CDR2 ANQGSEA, per germline.

The rearrangement joins TRBV12-5 to TRBJ1-5, with D maybe TRBD1 (5 bases). The length of the CDR3 is 18 residues. Trimming removed 2 bases at V and 0 bases at J, with 17 bases between. Germline-derived CDR1 and CDR2 are LGHNT and FRNRAP. The CDR3 region is CASGLLLDSSNSNQPQHF. Written as DNA, the CDR3 is TGTGCTAGTGGTTTGCTATTAGACAGTTCTAATAGCAATCAGCCCCAGCATTTT.

The chain's CDR3 is CASSAPGVVPGELFF. CDR3 bases: TGTGCCAGCAGCGCACCCGGGGTCGTTCCCGGGGAGCTGTTTTTT. The rearrangement uses TRBV27 and TRBJ2-2; possible D gene TRBD2, 5 bases. The CDR3 spans 15 residues. V lost 6 bases and J 6 bases, leaving 17 bases between the germline ends. Germline V lookup: CDR1 MNHEY, CDR2 SMNVEV (reference sequence).

With regard to this clone: Other DNA sequences in the sample encode the same CDR3. This chain's CDR3 is CASSLEGGNNEKLFF. Written as DNA, the CDR3 is TGTGCCAGCAGCTTAGAAGGGGGGAATAATGAAAAACTGTTTTTT. The rearrangement joins TRBV7-9 to TRBJ1-4; D possibly corresponds to TRBD1 (6 bases). CDR3 length equals 15 residues. The germline gives CDR1 SEHNR, CDR2 FQNEAQ (reference sequence). Between the trimmed V and J ends, which lost 1 base and 4 bases, there was a span of 10 bases. Filled out from reference TRBV7-9 and TRBJ1-4, the complete variable domain reads DTGVSQNPRHKITKRGQNVTFRCDPISEHNRLYWYRQTLGQGPEFLTYFQNEAQLEKSRLLSDRFSAERPKGSFSTLEIQRTEQGDSAMYLCASSLEGGNNEKLFFGSGTQLSVL.

The rearrangement uses TRBV10-3 and TRBJ1-3, with TRBD1 matching over 9 bases. The CDR3 is 13 amino acids. Germline trimming cut 3 bases from V and 7 bases from J; bases unmatched to any gene: 1. Germline loops: CDR1 ENHRY, CDR2 SYGVKD. For the CDR3, the DNA is TGTGCCATCAGTGATGGGACAGGGAACACCATATATTTT. It yields the protein CAISDGTGNTIYF.

The rearrangement joins TRBV25-1 to TRBJ1-5; 7 positions agree with TRBD1. The CDR3 sequence is 15 residues long. V shed 4 bases, J shed 2 bases, and the junction held 5 bases outside the gene matches. The germline V gene encodes CDR1 MGHDK and CDR2 SYGVNS. CDR3: CASSGDGQGNQPQHF. CDR3 nucleotide sequence: TGTGCCAGCAGTGGAGATGGACAGGGCAATCAGCCCCAGCATTTT.

The chain joins TRBV4-1 to TRBJ1-5, with D hard to call. V shed 2 bases and J shed 2 bases, with 4 bases lying between them. This CDR3 contains 13 residues. CDR1 MGHRA and CDR2 YSYEKL come from the germline V gene. The CDR3 protein is CASSQTGNQPQHF. CDR3 sequence (DNA): TGCGCCAGCAGCCAAACAGGCAATCAGCCCCAGCATTTT.

The sample holds one count of this clone. This sequence joins TRBV13 and TRBJ2-3; a weak D match, TRBD1 (6 bases). The length of the CDR3 is 16 residues. The ends were cut back, 5 bases at V and 0 bases at J, with 15 bases in the middle. CDR1 PRHDT and CDR2 FYEKMQ come from the germline V gene (reference sequence). The CDR3 DNA sequence: TGTGCCAGCAGCCTTTCAAGGGGGATAAGCACAGATACGCAGTATTTT. Its protein is CASSLSRGISTDTQYF. Full variable domain (outside the CDR3, taken from reference TRBV13 and TRBJ2-3): AAGVIQSPRHLIKEKRETATLKCYPIPRHDTVYWYQQGPGQDPQFLISFYEKMQSDKGSIPDRFSAQQFSDYHSELNMSSLELGDSALYFCASSLSRGISTDTQYFGPGTRLTVL.

This clone was observed a single time. This rearrangement joins TRBV11-2 to TRBJ2-1, with D unresolved. Germline V gene lookup returns CDR1 SGHAT and CDR2 FQNNGV. The length of the CDR3 is 12 residues. Trimming shortened V by 0 bases and J by 15 bases, and 12 bases separated the two germline ends. CDR3 DNA sequence: TGTGCCAGCAGCTTAGATCTTTGGAATCGGTTCTTC. This gives the protein CASSLDLWNRFF.

The V call is TRBV19, the J call TRBJ1-5; D not certain. With 3 bases removed from V and 1 base from J, the gap between germline ends came to 13 bases. The CDR3 has 16 amino acids. Germline CDR1 reads LNHDA; CDR2 reads SQIVND (reference sequence). This CDR3 is CASSIYRAVSNQPQHF. The DNA for the CDR3 is TGTGCCAGTAGTATTTATAGGGCGGTGAGCAATCAGCCCCAGCATTTT.

The gene calls are TRBV7-6 and TRBJ2-5, with a tentative D call TRBD1 (5 bases). Germline V gene lookup returns CDR1 SGHVS and CDR2 FNYEAQ. The CDR3 runs 15 residues. V was clipped by 8 bases and J by 2 bases, with 18 bases between them. CDR3 loop: CASQSLAGRQETQYF. As DNA, the CDR3 is TGTGCCAGCCAGTCTTTGGCAGGGCGGCAAGAGACCCAGTACTTC.

V is TRBV2 and J is TRBJ1-5; TRBD1 aligns across 10 bases. The CDR3 consists of 15 residues. Trimming at V came to 4 bases and at J to 7 bases, leaving 7 bases not matched to a gene. Per the germline V gene, CDR1 is SNHLY and CDR2 is FYNNEI. The CDR3 region is CASSGDRGRSQPQHF. The CDR3, as DNA: TGTGCCAGCAGTGGGGACAGGGGTCGATCGCAGCCCCAGCATTTT.

The rearrangement joins TRBV30 to TRBJ1-2; D is unclear. Germline values: CDR1 GTSNPN, CDR2 SVGIG (reference sequence). The CDR3 loop spans 11 amino acids. With 4 bases removed from V and 5 bases from J, the gap between germline ends came to 8 bases. CDR3 DNA: TGTGCCTGGACCAGCTCTTATGGCTACACCTTC. This codes for CAWTSSYGYTF.

The CDR3 nucleotides read TGTGCCAGCTCACCACGTCTAGCTTCCGATACGCAGTATTTT. Translated, it gives CASSPRLASDTQYF. The gene calls are TRBV18 and TRBJ2-3; the D gene is possibly TRBD2 (5 bases). This CDR3 region has 14 residues. The ends were cut back, 1 base at V and 6 bases at J, with 11 bases in the middle. CDR1 is KGHSH and CDR2 is LQKENI in the germline V gene.

The chain uses TRBV11-3 and TRBJ2-5; no definite D call. CDR3 length: 12 residues. CDR1 and CDR2 from the germline V gene are SGHNT and YENEEA. V lost 2 bases, J lost 7 bases, and 8 bases lay in between. CDR3 protein: CASSLSLGTQYF. Here the CDR3 DNA reads TGTGCCAGCAGCTTATCTCTAGGGACCCAGTACTTC.

The chain recombines TRBV9 with TRBJ2-5; 10 bases match TRBD2. The junction had 5 bases not matched to a gene; V was cut back by 1 base and J by 2 bases. The CDR3 is 16 amino acids. Germline CDR1 reads SGDLS; CDR2 reads YYNGEE. The CDR3 DNA follows: TGTGCCAGCAGCGTAAGGCCTAGCGGGAGTCAAGAGACCCAGTACTTC. Encoded protein: CASSVRPSGSQETQYF.

This clone was seen only once. The chain links TRBV6-1 to TRBJ2-7; D perhaps matches TRBD1 (6 bases). The V end was cut by 1 base, the J end by 4 bases, with 14 bases between. The CDR3 sequence is 15 residues long. In germline, CDR1 is MNHNS, CDR2 SASEGT. The CDR3 protein is CASSEGWDKIYEQYF. CDR3 DNA sequence: TGTGCCAGCAGTGAAGGATGGGACAAGATTTACGAGCAGTACTTC.

The count of this clone is one. The V call is TRBV3-1 (or the pseudogene TRBV3-2), the J call TRBJ1-2; D call uncertain. The CDR3 runs 13 residues. V was pared by 4 bases and J by 7 bases, with 13 bases between. Germline V gene data show CDR1 as LGHDT and CDR2 as YNNKEL (reference sequence). CDR3 sequence reads: CASSLQTARGYTF. The CDR3 DNA reads TGTGCCAGCAGCCTTCAAACAGCTCGTGGCTACACCTTC.

The rearrangement links TRBV28 to TRBJ2-3, with D hard to call. The V gene lost 5 bases and the J gene lost 7 bases, with 10 bases spanning the gap. Germline V CDR1 and CDR2: MDHEN, SYDVKM. The CDR3 extends over 12 amino acids. This chain's CDR3 is CASSTPVNTQYF. CDR3 DNA: TGTGCCAGCAGTACGCCCGTTAATACGCAGTATTTT.

The chain uses TRBV14 and TRBJ1-2, with D possibly being TRBD1 (5 bases). V was clipped by 1 base and J by 3 bases, with 18 bases between them. Germline loops: CDR1 SGHDN, CDR2 FVKESK. This CDR3 is built from 17 residues. The CDR3 DNA is TGTGCCAGCAGCCAAGTGCAGGGAGGAAGGAGGCACTATGGCTACACCTTC. It codes for CASSQVQGGRRHYGYTF.

This chain uses TRBV28 with TRBJ1-3; D not resolved. Germline V gene sequence: CDR1 MDHEN, CDR2 SYDVKM. The germline V and J ends were trimmed by 6 bases and 3 bases, with 12 bases remaining between them. CDR3 size: 14 residues. CDR3: CASSSYVFGNTIYF. The CDR3 DNA follows: TGTGCCAGCAGCTCGTACGTATTTGGAAACACCATATATTTT.

This chain connects TRBV28 to TRBJ1-6; D is undetermined. The ends were cut back, 4 bases at V and 7 bases at J, with 5 bases in the middle. This CDR3 is 12 amino acids long. Germline V gene data show CDR1 as MDHEN and CDR2 as SYDVKM. This chain's CDR3 is CASSSRNSPLHF. The CDR3 DNA reads as TGTGCCAGCAGTTCCAGGAATTCACCCCTCCACTTT.

The chain carries TRBV4-1 and TRBJ2-5, with no clear D. CDR3 length: 13 amino acids. With 0 bases removed from V and 2 bases from J, the gap between germline ends came to 4 bases. Germline V gene sequence: CDR1 MGHRA, CDR2 YSYEKL. The DNA for the CDR3 is TGCGCCAGCAGCCAAGATAGTCAAGAGACCCAGTACTTC. It yields the protein CASSQDSQETQYF.

The chain carries TRBV10-2 and TRBJ2-7; no clear D gene. The germline V gene has CDR1 WSHSY and CDR2 SAAADI. CDR3 length equals 14 residues. V lost 0 bases, J lost 2 bases, and 8 bases lay in between. CDR3 amino acids: CASSESLQTYEQYF. The CDR3, as DNA: TGCGCCAGCAGTGAGTCACTCCAGACCTACGAGCAGTACTTC.

J is TRBJ2-1 and V is TRBV19; D might be TRBD1 (7 bases). Between the trimmed V and J ends, which lost 2 bases and 11 bases, there was a span of 13 bases. CDR1 LNHDA and CDR2 SQIVND come from the germline V gene (reference sequence). CDR3 length equals 13 residues. The CDR3 bases are TGTGCCAGTAGTATAAAGGAGGGGGCAAAGCAGTTCTTC. It yields the protein CASSIKEGAKQFF. Complete variable domain (other parts from reference TRBV19 and TRBJ2-1): DGGITQSPKYLFRKEGQNVTLSCEQNLNHDAMYWYRQDPGQGLRLIYYSQIVNDFQKGDIAEGYSVSREKKESFPLTVTSAQKNPTAFYLCASSIKEGAKQFFGPGTRLTVL.

The gene calls are TRBV19 and TRBJ2-1; D not resolved. V gave up 6 bases and J gave up 4 bases, with 7 bases separating them. The V gene's germline CDR1 is LNHDA and CDR2 SQIVND (reference sequence). This CDR3 has 12 residues. The CDR3 DNA is TGTGCCAGTAGGGACGGATACAATGAGCAGTTCTTC. Translating gives CASRDGYNEQFF. The full variable domain, in which reference TRBV19 and TRBJ2-1 provide the parts outside the CDR3, is DGGITQSPKYLFRKEGQNVTLSCEQNLNHDAMYWYRQDPGQGLRLIYYSQIVNDFQKGDIAEGYSVSREKKESFPLTVTSAQKNPTAFYLCASRDGYNEQFFGPGTRLTVL.

The chain has TRBV9 and TRBJ1-3, with 8 bases fitting TRBD1. CDR3 length: 16 amino acids. Germline CDR1 and CDR2: SGDLS and YYNGEE. With V trimmed by 3 bases and J by 0 bases, 5 bases remained unmatched. The CDR3 sequence is CASSGWTGSSGNTIYF. CDR3 nucleotides: TGTGCCAGCAGCGGCTGGACAGGGAGCTCTGGAAACACCATATATTTT.